The T cell receptor (beta chain) under discussion was sequenced for a study of cytomegalovirus exposure and HLA in healthy donors. This CDR3 is 15 amino acids long. Germline V gene lookup returns CDR1 LNHNV and CDR2 YYDKDF (reference sequence). V lost 0 bases and J lost 3, with 11 bases in between. This clone is a singleton in its sample. Using immunoSEQ multiplex PCR, the repertoire was profiled, and TCRdb retains in-frame clones only, with some absent. This table holds some 120,000 clones, roughly 84% found once. The chain is built from TRBV15 and TRBJ2-5, with a weak D call TRBD1 (6 bases). Sequenced input: PBMCs. This receptor was taken from a woman in her twenties or thirties in good health and CMV-seronegative. The CDR3 reads CATSRDWNREETQYF. The CDR3 region has the DNA TGTGCCACCAGCAGAGACTGGAACAGGGAAGAGACCCAGTACTTC.